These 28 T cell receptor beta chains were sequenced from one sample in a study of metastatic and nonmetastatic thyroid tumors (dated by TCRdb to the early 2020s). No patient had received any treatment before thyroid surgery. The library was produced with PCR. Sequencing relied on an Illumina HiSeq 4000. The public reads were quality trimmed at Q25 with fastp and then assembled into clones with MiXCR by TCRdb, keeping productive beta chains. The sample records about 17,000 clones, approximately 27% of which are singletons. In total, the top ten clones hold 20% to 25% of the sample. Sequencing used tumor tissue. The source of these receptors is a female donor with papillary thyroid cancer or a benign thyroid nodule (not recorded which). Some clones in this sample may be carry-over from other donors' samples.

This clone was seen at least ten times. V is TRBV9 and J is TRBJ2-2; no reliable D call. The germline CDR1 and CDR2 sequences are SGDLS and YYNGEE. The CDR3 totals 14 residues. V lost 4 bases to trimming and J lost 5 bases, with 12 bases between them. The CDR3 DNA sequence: TGTGCCAGCAGCCCCCATTTGGAGACCGGGGAGCTGTTTTTT. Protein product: CASSPHLETGELFF. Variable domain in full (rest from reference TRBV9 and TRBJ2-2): DSGVTQTPKHLITATGQRVTLRCSPRSGDLSVYWYQQSLDQGLQFLIQYYNGEERAKGNILERFSAQQFPDLHSELNLSSLELGDSALYFCASSPHLETGELFFGEGSRLTVL.

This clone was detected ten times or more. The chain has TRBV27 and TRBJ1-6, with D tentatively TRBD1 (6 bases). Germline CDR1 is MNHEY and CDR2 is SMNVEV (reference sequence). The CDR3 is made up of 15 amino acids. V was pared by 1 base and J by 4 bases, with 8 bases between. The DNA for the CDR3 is TGTGCCAGCAGTTTATGGGACAAATATAATTCACCCCTCCACTTT. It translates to CASSLWDKYNSPLHF.

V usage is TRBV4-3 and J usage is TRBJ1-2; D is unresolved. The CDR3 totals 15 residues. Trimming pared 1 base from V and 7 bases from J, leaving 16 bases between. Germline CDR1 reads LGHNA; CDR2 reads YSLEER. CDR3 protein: CASSQGFAGGGGYTF. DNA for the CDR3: TGCGCCAGCAGCCAAGGTTTCGCAGGCGGTGGTGGCTACACCTTC.

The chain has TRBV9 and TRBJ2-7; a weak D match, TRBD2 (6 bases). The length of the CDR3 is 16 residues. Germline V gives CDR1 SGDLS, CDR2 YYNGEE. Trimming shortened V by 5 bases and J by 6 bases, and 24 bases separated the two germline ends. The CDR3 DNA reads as TGTGCCAGCAGGGAGCAGCCAGCCGGGACTCCCAGCGAGCAGTACTTC. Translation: CASREQPAGTPSEQYF.

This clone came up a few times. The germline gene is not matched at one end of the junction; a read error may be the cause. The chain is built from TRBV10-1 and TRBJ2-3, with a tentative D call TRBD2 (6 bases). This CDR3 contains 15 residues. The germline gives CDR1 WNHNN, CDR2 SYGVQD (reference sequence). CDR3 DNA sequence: TGTGCCAGCAGTGAATGGGGGGTGAGAGCAGATACGCAGTATTTT. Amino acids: CASSEWGVRADTQYF.

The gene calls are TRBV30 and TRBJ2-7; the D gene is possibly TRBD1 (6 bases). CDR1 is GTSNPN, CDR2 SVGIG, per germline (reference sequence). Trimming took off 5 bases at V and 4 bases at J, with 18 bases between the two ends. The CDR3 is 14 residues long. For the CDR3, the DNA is TGTGCCTGGCCTAACCGGGACACGGTATACGAGCAGTACTTC. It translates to CAWPNRDTVYEQYF.

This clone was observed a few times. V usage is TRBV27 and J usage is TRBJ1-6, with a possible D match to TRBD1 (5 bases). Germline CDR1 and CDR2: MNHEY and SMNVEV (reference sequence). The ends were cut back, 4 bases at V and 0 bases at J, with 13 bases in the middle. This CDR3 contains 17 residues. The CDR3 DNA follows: TGTGCCAGCAGTTCCTTGCGGGGGAGCTCCTATAATTCACCCCTCCACTTT. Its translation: CASSSLRGSSYNSPLHF.

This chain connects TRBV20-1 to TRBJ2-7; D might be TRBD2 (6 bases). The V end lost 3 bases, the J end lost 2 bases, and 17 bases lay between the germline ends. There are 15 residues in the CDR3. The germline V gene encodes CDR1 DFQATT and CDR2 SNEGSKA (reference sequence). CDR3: CSASAPAAGTYEQYF. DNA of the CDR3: TGCAGTGCTAGCGCCCCAGCGGCGGGGACCTACGAGCAGTACTTC.

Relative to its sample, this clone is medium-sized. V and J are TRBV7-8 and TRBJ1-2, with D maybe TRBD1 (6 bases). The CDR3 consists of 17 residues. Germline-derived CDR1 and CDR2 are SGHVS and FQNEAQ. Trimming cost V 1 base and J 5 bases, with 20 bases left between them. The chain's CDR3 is CASSLDGQSTGRYGYTF. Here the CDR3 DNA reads TGTGCCAGCAGCTTAGACGGACAGTCCACCGGTCGATATGGCTACACCTTC.

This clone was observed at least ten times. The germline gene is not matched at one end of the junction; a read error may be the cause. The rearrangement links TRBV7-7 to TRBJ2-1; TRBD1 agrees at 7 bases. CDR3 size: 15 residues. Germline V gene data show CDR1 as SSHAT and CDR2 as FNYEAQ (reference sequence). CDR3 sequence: CASSLGDSSYNEQFF. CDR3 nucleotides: TGTGCTAGCAGCTTGGGGGACAGCTCCTACAATGAGCAGTTCTTC.

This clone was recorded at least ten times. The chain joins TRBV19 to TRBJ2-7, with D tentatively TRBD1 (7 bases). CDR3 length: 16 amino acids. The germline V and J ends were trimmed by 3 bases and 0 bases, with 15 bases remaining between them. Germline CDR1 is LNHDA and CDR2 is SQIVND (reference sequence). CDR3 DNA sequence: TGTGCCAGTAGTATTCAGGGGGGCTGGGGCTCCTACGAGCAGTACTTC. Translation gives CASSIQGGWGSYEQYF.

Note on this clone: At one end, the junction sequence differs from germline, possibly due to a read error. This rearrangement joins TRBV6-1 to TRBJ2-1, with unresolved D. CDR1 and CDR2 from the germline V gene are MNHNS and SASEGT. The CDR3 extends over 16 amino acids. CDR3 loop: CASSIAVTLFNNEQFF. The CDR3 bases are TGTGCCAGCAGCATCGCAGTCACACTATTTAACAACGAGCAGTTCTTC.

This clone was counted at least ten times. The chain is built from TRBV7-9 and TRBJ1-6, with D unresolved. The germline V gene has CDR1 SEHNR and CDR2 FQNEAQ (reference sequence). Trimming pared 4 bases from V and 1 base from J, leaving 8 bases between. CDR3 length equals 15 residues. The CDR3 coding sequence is TGTGCCAGCAGCTCCGGAATTTCCTATAATTCACCCCTCCACTTT. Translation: CASSSGISYNSPLHF.

The CDR3 DNA reads as TGTGCCAGCAGCTTGAAAGCGGACTACGTCTACGAGCAGTACTTC. Translating gives CASSLKADYVYEQYF. The V gene is TRBV5-6, the J gene TRBJ2-7; D is perhaps TRBD2 (6 bases). CDR3 length: 15 residues. V was shortened by 1 base and J by 3 bases, with 14 bases between the two germline ends. Per the germline V gene, CDR1 is SGHDT and CDR2 is YYEEEE.

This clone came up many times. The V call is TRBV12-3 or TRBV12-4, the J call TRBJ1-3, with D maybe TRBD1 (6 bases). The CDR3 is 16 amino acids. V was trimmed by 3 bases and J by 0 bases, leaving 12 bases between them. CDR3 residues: CASSFKGGPSGNTIYF. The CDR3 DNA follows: TGTGCCAGCAGTTTTAAGGGGGGCCCCTCTGGAAACACCATATATTTT.

The CDR3 reads CASSPAQGSPLHF. CDR3 bases: TGTGCCAGCTCACCGGCACAGGGGTCACCCCTCCACTTT. The chain joins TRBV18 to TRBJ1-6; 7 positions match TRBD1. V lost 3 bases to trimming and J lost 10 bases; unmatched junction nucleotides: 3. This CDR3 comprises 13 residues. Germline loops: CDR1 KGHSH, CDR2 LQKENI.

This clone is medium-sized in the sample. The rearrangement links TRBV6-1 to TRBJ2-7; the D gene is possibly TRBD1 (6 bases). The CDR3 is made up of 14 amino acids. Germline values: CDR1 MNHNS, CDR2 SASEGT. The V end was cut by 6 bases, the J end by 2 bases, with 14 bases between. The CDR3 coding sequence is TGTGCCAGCAGCCGGCAGGGGCACCCCTACGAGCAGTACTTC. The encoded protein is CASSRQGHPYEQYF.

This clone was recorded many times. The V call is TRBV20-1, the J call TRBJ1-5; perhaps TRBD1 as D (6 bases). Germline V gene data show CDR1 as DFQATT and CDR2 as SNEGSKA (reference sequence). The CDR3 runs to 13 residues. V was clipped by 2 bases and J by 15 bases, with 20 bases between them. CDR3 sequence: CSARKFGGPLSHF. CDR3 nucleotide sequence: TGCAGTGCTAGAAAATTCGGGGGCCCTTTATCGCATTTT.

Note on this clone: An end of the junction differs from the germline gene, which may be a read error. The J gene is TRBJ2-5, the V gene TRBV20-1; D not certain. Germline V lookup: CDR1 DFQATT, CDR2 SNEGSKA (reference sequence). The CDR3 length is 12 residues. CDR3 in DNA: TGCAGTGGCGAACCGGACGGAGATACCCATTACTTC. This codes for CSGEPDGDTHYF.

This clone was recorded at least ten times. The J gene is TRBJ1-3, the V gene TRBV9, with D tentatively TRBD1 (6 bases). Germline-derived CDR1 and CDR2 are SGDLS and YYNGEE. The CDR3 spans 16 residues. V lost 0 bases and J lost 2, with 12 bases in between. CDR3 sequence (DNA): TGTGCCAGCAGCGTAGAAGTGGCAGGGGCTGGAAACACCATATATTTT. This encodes CASSVEVAGAGNTIYF.

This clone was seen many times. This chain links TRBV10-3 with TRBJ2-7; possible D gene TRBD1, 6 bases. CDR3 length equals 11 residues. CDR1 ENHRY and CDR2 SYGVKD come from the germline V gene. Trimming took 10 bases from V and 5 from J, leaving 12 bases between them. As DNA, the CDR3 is TGTGCCACCCAGGGGATCGACGAGCAGTACTTC. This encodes CATQGIDEQYF.

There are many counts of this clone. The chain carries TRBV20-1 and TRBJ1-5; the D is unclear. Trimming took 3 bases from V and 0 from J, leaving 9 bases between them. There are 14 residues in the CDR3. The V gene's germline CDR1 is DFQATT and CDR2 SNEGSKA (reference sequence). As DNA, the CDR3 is TGCAGTGCTAGTCCGGGAGCTAGCAATCAGCCCCAGCATTTT. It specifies CSASPGASNQPQHF.

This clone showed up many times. The CDR3 bases are TGTGCCAGCAGCCAAGAAAACGGCAGGTACTATGGCTACACCTTC. Translation: CASSQENGRYYGYTF. The rearrangement links TRBV3-1 to TRBJ1-2; D not certain. Germline assignment: CDR1 LGHDT and CDR2 YNNKEL (reference sequence). Trimming shortened V by 0 bases and J by 3 bases, and 11 bases separated the two germline ends. CDR3 length: 15 residues. Supplemented by reference TRBV3-1 and TRBJ1-2, the full variable domain reads DTAVSQTPKYLVTQMGNDKSIKCEQNLGHDTMYWYKQDSKKFLKIMFSYNNKELIINETVPNRFSPKSPDKAHLNLHINSLELGDSAVYFCASSQENGRYYGYTFGSGTRLTVV.

The DNA of the CDR3 is TGTGCCAGCAGCAACCGACAGGGGGCGCGTCAAGAGCAGTACTTC. Translation gives CASSNRQGARQEQYF. The chain employs TRBV11-2 and TRBJ2-7, with TRBD1 matching 10 bases. The germline V gene encodes CDR1 SGHAT and CDR2 FQNNGV. V shed 5 bases and J 7 bases; nucleotides not matched to a gene: 11. The CDR3 length is 15 residues.

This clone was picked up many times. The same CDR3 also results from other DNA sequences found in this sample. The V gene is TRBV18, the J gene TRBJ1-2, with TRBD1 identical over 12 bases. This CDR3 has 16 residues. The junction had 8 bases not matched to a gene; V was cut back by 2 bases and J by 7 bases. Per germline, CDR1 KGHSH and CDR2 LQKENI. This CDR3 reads CASSPNPGQGAIGYTF. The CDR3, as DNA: TGTGCCAGCTCACCAAACCCGGGACAGGGGGCCATTGGCTACACCTTC.

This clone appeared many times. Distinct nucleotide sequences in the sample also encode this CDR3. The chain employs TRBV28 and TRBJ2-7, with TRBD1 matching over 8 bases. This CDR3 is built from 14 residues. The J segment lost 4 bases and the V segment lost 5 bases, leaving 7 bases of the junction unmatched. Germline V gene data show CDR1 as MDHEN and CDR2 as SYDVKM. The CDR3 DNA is TGTGCCAGCAGTCTGACAGGGGTGACTTACGAGCAGTACTTC. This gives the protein CASSLTGVTYEQYF.

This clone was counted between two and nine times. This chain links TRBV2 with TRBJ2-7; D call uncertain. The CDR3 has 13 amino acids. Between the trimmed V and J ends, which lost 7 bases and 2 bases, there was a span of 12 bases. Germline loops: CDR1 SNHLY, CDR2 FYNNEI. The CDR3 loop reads CASTGTPAYEQYF. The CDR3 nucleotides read TGTGCCAGCACCGGAACCCCAGCCTACGAGCAGTACTTC.

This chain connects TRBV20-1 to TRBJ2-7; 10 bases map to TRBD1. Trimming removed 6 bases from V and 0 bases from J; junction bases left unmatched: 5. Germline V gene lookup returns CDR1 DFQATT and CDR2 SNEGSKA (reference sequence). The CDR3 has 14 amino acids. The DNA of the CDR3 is TGCAGTGCCAGCAGGACAGGGGGCTCCTACGAGCAGTACTTC. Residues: CSASRTGGSYEQYF.